These 8 T cell receptor beta chains were sequenced from one sample in a study of blood T cell repertoires in COVID-19. Only in-frame clones appear in the TCRdb table, and some are missing; sequencing was by immunoSEQ multiplex PCR. The table has roughly 18,000 clones, approximately 90% seen once; the top ten hold roughly 15%. Material for sequencing was peripheral blood. All receptors come from a human donor in a cohort sampled during active COVID-19.

This clone was found once. CDR3 protein: CASSLPGGTDTQYF. CDR3 DNA: TGTGCCAGCAGCTTACCGGGGGGCACAGATACGCAGTATTTT. V is TRBV7-3 and J is TRBJ2-3; D possibly corresponds to TRBD2 (6 bases). Trimming shortened V by 2 bases and J by 1 base, and 7 bases separated the two germline ends. This CDR3 is 14 amino acids long. From germline, CDR1 is SGHTA and CDR2 FQGTGA.

The rearrangement joins TRBV6-5 to TRBJ1-1; 9 nucleotides agree with TRBD1. V dropped 5 bases and J dropped 2; count of bases not matched to a gene: 3. CDR1 and CDR2 from the germline V gene are MNHEY and SVGAGI. The CDR3 runs 14 residues. CDR3 bases: TGTGCCAGCAGTAAGACAGGGGGTAACACTGAAGCTTTCTTT. This sequence encodes CASSKTGGNTEAFF.

The chain carries TRBV11-3 and TRBJ2-2; no reliable D call. Per germline, CDR1 SGHNT and CDR2 YENEEA. This CDR3 has 14 amino acids. The V gene lost 1 base and the J gene lost 0 bases, with 3 bases spanning the gap. CDR3 residues: CASSLGPNTGELFF. In nucleotides, the CDR3 is TGTGCCAGCAGCTTAGGGCCGAACACCGGGGAGCTGTTTTTT. The full variable domain, in which reference TRBV11-3 and TRBJ2-2 provide the parts outside the CDR3, is EAGVVQSPRYKIIEKKQPVAFWCNPISGHNTLYWYLQNLGQGPELLIRYENEEAVDDSQLPKDRFSAERLKGVDSTLKIQPAELGDSAVYLCASSLGPNTGELFFGEGSRLTVL.

V usage is TRBV19 and J usage is TRBJ1-1, with 7 bases lining up with TRBD1. Germline V gene data show CDR1 as LNHDA and CDR2 as SQIVND (reference sequence). The CDR3 covers 14 residues. The junction had 4 bases not matched to a gene; V was cut back by 3 bases and J by 3 bases. The CDR3 bases are TGTGCCAGTAGTATGCGACAGGGCTACACTGAAGCTTTCTTT. Its translation: CASSMRQGYTEAFF.

The J gene is TRBJ1-4, the V gene TRBV7-9, with 9 bases lining up with TRBD1. Germline lookup yields CDR1 SEHNR and CDR2 FQNEAQ (reference sequence). V dropped 10 bases and J dropped 8; count of bases not matched to a gene: 8. CDR3 length equals 13 residues. This chain's CDR3 is CANPGQGREKLFF. The CDR3 region has the DNA TGTGCCAACCCCGGACAGGGGCGGGAAAAACTGTTTTTT.

This clone was observed once. This sequence joins TRBV7-3 and TRBJ2-1; 9 bases fit TRBD2. The CDR3 loop spans 19 amino acids. V shed 2 bases and J 4 bases; nucleotides not matched to a gene: 15. The V gene's germline CDR1 is SGHTA and CDR2 FQGTGA. The CDR3: CASSLFPSGKTSGYNEQFF. The CDR3 DNA reads TGTGCCAGCAGCTTATTCCCTTCGGGAAAGACTAGCGGATACAATGAGCAGTTCTTC.

The chain is built from TRBV6-6 and TRBJ1-5; D is uncertain. The CDR3 length is 14 residues. Germline CDR1 is MNHNY and CDR2 is SVGAGI (reference sequence). V was trimmed by 7 bases and J by 0 bases, leaving 10 bases between them. CDR3 bases: TGTGCCAGCAACGGTGCGGATAGCAATCAGCCCCAGCATTTT. It encodes CASNGADSNQPQHF.

The rearrangement uses TRBV6-1 and TRBJ1-2, with D uncertain. The CDR3 covers 12 residues. CDR1 is MNHNS and CDR2 is SASEGT in the germline V gene. Between the trimmed V and J ends, which lost 1 base and 4 bases, there was a span of 4 bases. The CDR3 DNA is TGTGCCAGCAGTGAAGACTTCTATGGCTACACCTTC. This gives the protein CASSEDFYGYTF.